One T cell receptor (beta chain) is described in this entry. The antigen is unknown. This entry comes from a study of OX40 agonist ivuxolimab in advanced cancers. Study-level results: Antigen targets of the expanded peripheral T cells went undetermined.

Data came from immunoSEQ multiplex PCR; TCRdb stores just in-frame clones and leaves some out. This table has roughly 25,000 clones, roughly 82% appearing once. This CDR3 spans 10 amino acids. Trimming shortened V by 6 bases and J by 8 bases, and 10 bases separated the two germline ends. Germline-derived CDR1 and CDR2 are DFQATT and SNEGSKA (reference sequence). Samples of blood were obtained at baseline, on cycle 4 day 1, and on cycle 7 day 1. The V call is TRBV20-1, the J call TRBJ1-2; a weak D match, TRBD1 (6 bases). The sequence derives from an adult with an advanced solid tumor such as melanoma, head and neck, liver or kidney cancer. The sample in question was CD4+ or CD8+ T cells sorted from blood, obtained in a trial of the OX40 agonist ivuxolimab. CDR3 region: CSATGSGYTF. The CDR3 bases are TGCAGTGCCACAGGGTCCGGCTACACCTTC.